Listed here are 31 T cell receptor beta chains from one sample, sequenced in a study of T cell responses to AZD1222 COVID-19 vaccine. Some clones are missing from TCRdb's copy, which holds only in-frame ones; the method was immunoSEQ multiplex PCR. The repertoire includes some 180,000 clones, 90% to 95% of them detected once, and around 0.97% sits in the top ten. Sequenced here: peripheral blood, sampled 28 days after the second dose of the MenACWY control vaccine. All receptors derive from an adult who received the MenACWY meningococcal vaccine as a control.

J is TRBJ1-6 and V is TRBV11-1, with a possible D match to TRBD1 (5 bases). The CDR3 loop spans 13 amino acids. Trimming cost V 4 bases and J 10 bases, with 11 bases left between them. CDR1 and CDR2 from the germline V gene are SGHAT and FQDESV (reference sequence). CDR3 loop: CASSWGRDSPLHF. For the CDR3, the DNA is TGTGCCAGCAGCTGGGGTCGGGACTCACCCCTCCACTTT. The variable domain in full, with the rest retrieved from reference TRBV11-1 and TRBJ1-6, is EAEVAQSPRYKITEKSQAVAFWCDPISGHATLYWYRQILGQGPELLVQFQDESVVDDSQLPKDRFSAERLKGVDSTLKIQPAELGDSAMYLCASSWGRDSPLHFGNGTRLTVT.

This clone was counted a few times. The chain joins TRBV30 to TRBJ1-2; 10 bases map to TRBD1. CDR1 and CDR2 (germline): GTSNPN, SVGIG (reference sequence). The CDR3 is made up of 15 amino acids. After removal of 3 bases from V and 4 bases from J, the junction contained 8 bases not matched to a gene. The CDR3 nucleotides are TGTGCCTGGAGAGTAGGCGGGACAGGGGCCTATGGCTACACCTTC. As protein: CAWRVGGTGAYGYTF.

The chain links TRBV3-1 (or the pseudogene TRBV3-2) to TRBJ1-4; 7 bases line up with TRBD1. The germline V gene encodes CDR1 LGHDT and CDR2 YNNKEL (reference sequence). This CDR3 contains 16 residues. Trimming took 0 bases from V and 7 from J; bases not matched to a gene: 8. CDR3 DNA: TGTGCCAGCAGCCAAGAACTACAGGGGCTAAGTGAAAAACTGTTTTTT. Translating gives CASSQELQGLSEKLFF.

V and J are TRBV30 and TRBJ1-1; a weak D match, TRBD1 (6 bases). Trimming shortened V by 0 bases and J by 5 bases, and 16 bases separated the two germline ends. The CDR3 length is 15 residues. Germline CDR1 reads GTSNPN; CDR2 reads SVGIG (reference sequence). The CDR3 region is CAWSVQGRGTTEAFF. The CDR3 DNA reads TGTGCCTGGAGTGTTCAGGGGAGGGGGACGACTGAAGCTTTCTTT.

This clone came up a few times. CDR3 in amino acids: CASSYDRGRSEQYF. CDR3 DNA sequence: TGTGCCAGCAGTTACGACAGGGGGCGGTCCGAGCAGTACTTC. The J gene is TRBJ2-7, the V gene TRBV6-6; TRBD1 matches at 10 bases. Germline V CDR1 and CDR2: MNHNY, SVGAGI (reference sequence). This CDR3 comprises 14 residues. The V and J ends lost 2 bases and 6 bases, in that order; junction bases with no gene match: 4.

In DNA form, the CDR3 reads TGTGCCAGCAGTTTTGTGGGATATGGCTACACCTTC. Protein sequence: CASSFVGYGYTF. The chain uses TRBV12-3 or TRBV12-4 and TRBJ1-2; D gene uncertain. Trimming left V 3 bases short and J 5 bases short, with 7 bases between. The CDR3 length is 12 residues.

The chain is built from TRBV6-2 or TRBV6-3 and TRBJ1-1, with TRBD1 matching over 7 bases. The V gene end was trimmed by 5 bases and the J gene end by 2 bases; junction bases not matched to a gene: 8. The CDR3 extends over 15 amino acids. In germline, CDR1 is MNHEY, CDR2 SVGEGT. The CDR3 reads CASSTSGGANTEAFF. The CDR3 DNA sequence: TGTGCCAGCAGTACCTCAGGGGGAGCTAACACTGAAGCTTTCTTT.

The V call is TRBV5-1, the J call TRBJ2-5; TRBD1 or TRBD2 may be the D gene (5 bases each). The CDR3 is made up of 15 amino acids. Per germline, CDR1 SGHRS and CDR2 YFSETQ. Trimming took off 0 bases at V and 0 bases at J, with 9 bases between the two ends. The CDR3 DNA follows: TGCGCCAGCAGCTTGGGGGGGTCCCACCAAGAGACCCAGTACTTC. Translation gives CASSLGGSHQETQYF. The full variable domain, in which reference TRBV5-1 and TRBJ2-5 provide the parts outside the CDR3, is KAGVTQTPRYLIKTRGQQVTLSCSPISGHRSVSWYQQTPGQGLQFLFEYFSETQRNKGNFPGRFSGRQFSNSRSEMNVSTLELGDSALYLCASSLGGSHQETQYFGPGTRLLVL.

The V call is TRBV11-2, the J call TRBJ2-3, with TRBD2 matching over 10 bases. V trimming: 0 bases; J trimming: 0 bases; junction bases outside the gene matches: 0. This CDR3 comprises 16 residues. Germline CDR1 reads SGHAT; CDR2 reads FQNNGV. CDR3 sequence (DNA): TGTGCCAGCAGCTTAGAACTAGCGGGAAGCACAGATACGCAGTATTTT. Protein: CASSLELAGSTDTQYF.

The genes are TRBV9 and TRBJ1-3; the D gene is possibly TRBD1 (6 bases). Germline CDR1 SGDLS, CDR2 YYNGEE. The CDR3 covers 14 residues. The V and J ends lost 4 bases and 3 bases respectively, with 11 bases between them. The CDR3, as DNA: TGTGCCAGCAGCTTTCGACAGGTTGGAAACACCATATATTTT. It is translated as CASSFRQVGNTIYF.

The chain recombines TRBV3-1 (or the pseudogene TRBV3-2) with TRBJ1-2, with a tentative D call TRBD1 (5 bases). This CDR3 has 12 amino acids. The V end lost 5 bases, the J end lost 3 bases, and 7 bases lay between the germline ends. CDR1 LGHDT and CDR2 YNNKEL come from the germline V gene (reference sequence). This CDR3 reads CASSGTDYGYTF. CDR3 nucleotides: TGTGCCAGCAGCGGGACGGACTATGGCTACACCTTC.

The V call is TRBV25-1, the J call TRBJ1-2; TRBD1 matches at 7 bases. The CDR3 loop spans 12 amino acids. V shed 8 bases, J shed 11 bases, and the junction held 11 bases outside the gene matches. The V gene's germline CDR1 is MGHDK and CDR2 SYGVNS. Here the CDR3 reads CASYTPGGGYTF. CDR3 nucleotide sequence: TGTGCCAGCTATACCCCAGGGGGAGGTTACACCTTC.

The V gene is TRBV20-1, the J gene TRBJ1-1, with D maybe TRBD1 (6 bases). The CDR3 extends over 11 amino acids. Germline V gene data show CDR1 as DFQATT and CDR2 as SNEGSKA (reference sequence). V gave up 2 bases and J gave up 8 bases, with 9 bases separating them. CDR3 in amino acids: CSARRGEEAFF. The CDR3 DNA reads as TGCAGTGCTAGAAGGGGGGAGGAAGCTTTCTTT.

The chain uses TRBV6-5 and TRBJ1-1; D gene ambiguous. The CDR3 is 15 amino acids. Trimming took off 2 bases at V and 3 bases at J, with 13 bases between the two ends. From germline, CDR1 is MNHEY and CDR2 SVGAGI. DNA of the CDR3: TGTGCCAGCAGTTACCGTGACATGGCGGACACTGAAGCTTTCTTT. This translates into CASSYRDMADTEAFF.

The chain combines TRBV6-1 with TRBJ2-5; D unclear. The CDR3 has 14 residues. In germline, CDR1 is MNHNS, CDR2 SASEGT. Deletions cut 1 base from V and 5 bases from J, with 11 bases between. CDR3 in amino acids: CASSEVAALETQYF. CDR3 coding DNA: TGTGCCAGCAGTGAAGTGGCAGCCTTGGAGACCCAGTACTTC.

The CDR3 coding sequence is TGTGCCAGCAGTTCGCTCGGTGAGCAGTTCTTC. It is translated as CASSSLGEQFF. This chain connects TRBV27 to TRBJ2-1, with D unclear. Trimming left V 4 bases short and J 9 bases short, with 7 bases between. The germline V gene encodes CDR1 MNHEY and CDR2 SMNVEV (reference sequence). The CDR3 extends over 11 amino acids.

The rearrangement joins TRBV7-2 to TRBJ1-1, with TRBD1 as a possible D gene (5 bases). Trimming took 5 bases from V and 1 from J, leaving 17 bases between them. Germline CDR1 and CDR2: SGHTA and FQGNSA. The length of the CDR3 is 16 residues. This CDR3 reads CASSPRGVGANTEAFF. As DNA, the CDR3 is TGTGCCAGCAGCCCGAGGGGAGTAGGGGCGAACACTGAAGCTTTCTTT.

The V call is TRBV7-2, the J call TRBJ1-5; D possibly corresponds to TRBD1 (6 bases). Looked up from germline, CDR1 is SGHTA and CDR2 is FQGNSA. Trimming removed 5 bases from V and 7 bases from J, with 18 bases in between. There are 15 residues in the CDR3. DNA of the CDR3: TGTGCCAGCAGCCAGGCCAGGGGAGTATGGCAGCCCCAGCATTTT. It codes for CASSQARGVWQPQHF. Full variable domain (outside the CDR3, taken from reference TRBV7-2 and TRBJ1-5): GAGVSQSPSNKVTEKGKDVELRCDPISGHTALYWYRQSLGQGLEFLIYFQGNSAPDKSGLPSDRFSAERTGGSVSTLTIQRTQQEDSAVYLCASSQARGVWQPQHFGDGTRLSIL.

This clone has a single count. The genes are TRBV11-2 and TRBJ2-7; 9 nucleotides line up with TRBD1. The CDR3 loop spans 15 amino acids. V trimming: 4 bases; J trimming: 7 bases; junction bases outside the gene matches: 11. In germline, CDR1 is SGHAT, CDR2 FQNNGV. CDR3 DNA sequence: TGTGCCAGCAGCTCCACCGTTCGACAGGGGGGTGAGCAGTACTTC. The encoded protein is CASSSTVRQGGEQYF. Looking up the rest from reference TRBV11-2 and TRBJ2-7 gives the full variable domain: EAGVAQSPRYKIIEKRQSVAFWCNPISGHATLYWYQQILGQGPKLLIQFQNNGVVDDSQLPKDRFSAERLKGVDSTLKIQPAKLEDSAVYLCASSSTVRQGGEQYFGPGTRLTVT.

The chain employs TRBV7-8 and TRBJ1-1; 9 bases are a match to TRBD1. Germline CDR1 is SGHVS and CDR2 is FQNEAQ. Germline trimming cut 9 bases from V and 4 bases from J; bases unmatched to any gene: 12. CDR3 length: 15 amino acids. The CDR3 nucleotides read TGTGCCAGTCACCCACAGGGGGCTCGGGGCACTGAAGCTTTCTTT. Translation gives CASHPQGARGTEAFF.

The V gene is TRBV6-4, the J gene TRBJ1-4, with D possibly being TRBD1 (5 bases). V was clipped by 5 bases and J by 3 bases, with 10 bases between them. Germline loops: CDR1 MRHNA, CDR2 SNTAGT. This CDR3 is built from 14 residues. The CDR3 DNA follows: TGTGCCAGCAGTTCGGGGACGGCTAATGAAAAACTGTTTTTT. Its translation: CASSSGTANEKLFF.

This chain joins TRBV7-9 and TRBJ2-1, with D uncertain. CDR1 is SEHNR, CDR2 FQNEAQ, per germline (reference sequence). The V end lost 3 bases, the J end lost 10 bases, and 13 bases lay between the germline ends. The CDR3 has 13 amino acids. In DNA form, the CDR3 reads TGTGCCAGCAGCTTCCCGACTGACCACGAGCAGTTCTTC. Encoded protein: CASSFPTDHEQFF.

DNA of the CDR3: TGTGCCAGCAGCTTAGTTATCGGGGAGCTGTTTTTT. Translating it yields CASSLVIGELFF. The V call is TRBV7-2, the J call TRBJ2-2; no clear D. The CDR3 has 12 residues. Per germline, CDR1 SGHTA and CDR2 FQGNSA. V lost 1 base to trimming and J lost 7 bases, with 4 bases between them.

The gene calls are TRBV6-5 and TRBJ2-5; 8 bases fit TRBD2. The length of the CDR3 is 14 residues. The junction had 6 bases not matched to a gene; V was cut back by 5 bases and J by 4 bases. Germline-derived CDR1 and CDR2 are MNHEY and SVGAGI. CDR3 sequence (DNA): TGTGCCAGCAGTAGGGGACTAGACCTAGAGACCCAGTACTTC. Residues: CASSRGLDLETQYF.

The chain employs TRBV4-2 and TRBJ1-2; 10 bases are shared with TRBD1. The CDR3 is 15 amino acids. The trim removed 2 bases at V and 10 bases at J, leaving 10 bases unmatched. The germline CDR1 and CDR2 sequences are LGHNA and YNFKEQ. Here the CDR3 reads CASSQPGTGDFDYTF. CDR3 bases: TGTGCCAGCAGCCAACCCGGGACAGGGGATTTTGACTACACCTTC.

About this clone: Different DNA sequences within this sample yield the same CDR3. The gene calls are TRBV30 and TRBJ1-5; D is uncertain. CDR3 size: 14 residues. Trimming cost V 0 bases and J 1 base, with 7 bases left between them. Germline CDR1 GTSNPN, CDR2 SVGIG (reference sequence). Here the CDR3 DNA reads TGTGCCTGGAGTGTCGGATTGAGCAATCAGCCCCAGCATTTT. Translation gives CAWSVGLSNQPQHF.

Notes on this clone: At one boundary the junction diverges from the germline segment, which might be a read error. The gene calls are TRBV29-1 and TRBJ1-1; D possibly corresponds to TRBD1 (5 bases). This CDR3 is 8 amino acids long. Germline loops: CDR1 SQVTM, CDR2 ANQGSEA. DNA for the CDR3: TGCAGCGGGGGGGGTAGCAGGTTT. It specifies CSGGGSRF.

V and J are TRBV6-1 and TRBJ2-1; TRBD2 matches 7 bases. Losses at the gene ends were 2 bases for V and 8 bases for J; bases not matched to a gene: 9. CDR3 length equals 15 residues. The germline CDR1 and CDR2 sequences are MNHNS and SASEGT. The CDR3: CASSELWGGVYEQFF. The DNA of the CDR3 is TGTGCCAGCAGTGAATTGTGGGGGGGTGTCTATGAGCAGTTCTTC.

The chain has TRBV12-5 and TRBJ2-7; no clear D gene. This CDR3 contains 11 residues. Germline V gene lookup returns CDR1 LGHNT and CDR2 FRNRAP. V shed 5 bases and J shed 3 bases, with 5 bases lying between them. The CDR3 DNA sequence: TGTGCTAGTGGTCTTATCTACGAGCAGTACTTC. Its translation is CASGLIYEQYF.

The chain recombines TRBV6-5 with TRBJ2-5; a possible D gene is TRBD1 (6 bases). Deletions cut 2 bases from V and 2 bases from J, with 15 bases between. Germline V gene data show CDR1 as MNHEY and CDR2 as SVGAGI. The CDR3 length is 16 residues. CDR3 protein: CASSYPTGGGQETQYF. The DNA for the CDR3 is TGTGCCAGCAGTTACCCGACAGGTGGGGGTCAAGAGACCCAGTACTTC.

The rearrangement links TRBV6-2 or TRBV6-3 to TRBJ1-6; 9 bases are a match to TRBD1. Losses at the gene ends were 5 bases for V and 8 bases for J; bases not matched to a gene: 4. The CDR3 length is 14 residues. The germline V gene has CDR1 MNHEY and CDR2 SVGEGT. The CDR3 sequence: CASSLTGGDSPLHF. The CDR3 DNA reads as TGTGCCAGCAGTCTGACAGGGGGAGATTCACCCCTCCACTTT.